This TCR beta chain appears in the sequencing data of a study of read filtering for tumor transcriptome and immune sequencing. Study details: Among patients, approximately 16 were male and approximately 15 female, aged roughly 45 to 80 (mean about 72).

From 350 to 500 ng of RNA, a library with molecular barcoded alpha/delta and beta/gamma adaptors was made. One entry per CDR3 protein, called by TCRdb with MiXCR from the reads. The sample consists of 30,000 to 35,000 distinct CDR3 sequences, around a sixth of them appearing once. At least ten counts were recorded for this clonotype. The antigen is unknown. Study-wide results and limits: Correlation between methods rose after single-read clonotypes were removed. Sorted CD138-negative bone marrow cells were not purified T cells.

The CDR3 spans 11 residues. CDR1 and CDR2 from the germline V gene are SQVTM and ANQGSEA. V gave up 5 bases and J gave up 9 bases, with 11 bases separating them. The chain couples TRBV29-1 to TRBJ1-5; D is unclear. The sequencing sample was made of a population of CD138-negative cells sorted from bone marrow. The receptor comes from a donor over 35 with multiple myeloma. The CDR3 DNA reads TGCAGCGTTTCGACCGAGGGGCCCCAGCATTTT. It translates to CSVSTEGPQHF.